The 16 T cell receptor beta chains given below trace back to one sample, sequenced in a study of blood T cell repertoires in COVID-19 (dated by TCRdb to the early 2020s). Library preparation used the immunoSEQ multiplex PCR assay. In TCRdb, the immuneACCESS table is reduced to in-frame sequences with V and J assigned. These tables do not hold every clone; where another copy was compared, an unresolved V gene accounts for under half, and the others remain unexplained. This sample is represented by about 310,000 clones; roughly 90% of them were singletons. Approximately 8.8% of the sample is taken by the ten largest. The sequenced sample was PBMCs or T cells enriched from blood (not recorded which). Receptors were obtained from a woman aged 40 to 55 who had recovered from COVID-19.

This rearrangement joins TRBV2 to TRBJ2-3; TRBD2 agrees at 9 bases. CDR1 and CDR2 from the germline V gene are SNHLY and FYNNEI. The CDR3 length is 18 residues. Germline trimming cut 6 bases from V and 6 bases from J; bases unmatched to any gene: 19. Here the CDR3 reads CASRSFLVAGAIEDTQYF. The CDR3 nucleotides are TGTGCCAGCAGATCGTTCTTGGTAGCGGGAGCAATCGAGGATACGCAGTATTTT.

This clone was seen only once. V usage is TRBV11-3 and J usage is TRBJ1-4, with TRBD1 matching over 7 bases. CDR1 and CDR2 from the germline V gene are SGHNT and YENEEA. The V gene end was trimmed by 4 bases and the J gene end by 8 bases; junction bases not matched to a gene: 7. The CDR3 loop spans 14 amino acids. The CDR3 is CASSWDSLEEKLFF. CDR3 nucleotide sequence: TGTGCCAGCAGCTGGGACAGCCTGGAGGAAAAACTGTTTTTT.

The gene calls are TRBV27 and TRBJ2-7; 8 bases fit TRBD1. CDR3 length: 16 residues. Germline V gives CDR1 MNHEY, CDR2 SMNVEV (reference sequence). Trimming took 6 bases from V and 3 from J; bases not matched to a gene: 13. The CDR3 sequence is CASSHNYGTGNYEQYF. CDR3 in DNA: TGTGCCAGCAGCCACAATTACGGGACAGGAAACTACGAGCAGTACTTC.

The rearrangement uses TRBV3-1 (or the pseudogene TRBV3-2) and TRBJ1-4; D is ambiguous. V was shortened by 0 bases and J by 8 bases, with 7 bases between the two germline ends. The germline gives CDR1 LGHDT, CDR2 YNNKEL (reference sequence). This CDR3 is built from 13 residues. This chain's CDR3 is CASSQETEEKLFF. The CDR3 coding sequence is TGTGCCAGCAGCCAAGAGACTGAGGAAAAACTGTTTTTT.

This chain joins TRBV2 and TRBJ2-7; 14 nucleotides line up with TRBD2. CDR1 and CDR2 (germline): SNHLY, FYNNEI. The CDR3 contains 16 residues. After removal of 5 bases from V and 0 bases from J, the junction contained 3 bases not matched to a gene. The CDR3, as DNA: TGTGCCAGCAGTCCCGGGACTAGCGGGAGCTCCTACGAGCAGTACTTC. This translates into CASSPGTSGSSYEQYF.

V gene TRBV7-8 combines with J gene TRBJ1-1, with 7 bases lining up with TRBD1. Trimming cost V 5 bases and J 1 base; bases outside gene matches: 7. The CDR3 consists of 15 residues. CDR1 is SGHVS and CDR2 is FQNEAQ in the germline V gene. The CDR3 sequence is CASSAGQARNTEAFF. The CDR3 DNA reads as TGTGCCAGCAGCGCAGGACAGGCCAGGAACACTGAAGCTTTCTTT. The full variable domain, rest sourced from reference TRBV7-8 and TRBJ1-1, is GAGVSQSPRYKVAKRGQDVALRCDPISGHVSLFWYQQALGQGPEFLTYFQNEAQLDKSGLPSDRFFAERPEGSVSTLKIQRTQQEDSAVYLCASSAGQARNTEAFFGQGTRLTVV.

The V call is TRBV19, the J call TRBJ1-5; tentative D call: TRBD1 (6 bases). CDR1 is LNHDA, CDR2 SQIVND, per germline (reference sequence). CDR3 size: 15 residues. Trimming shortened V by 5 bases and J by 7 bases, and 18 bases separated the two germline ends. CDR3: CASSSTQPGVQPQHF. CDR3 coding DNA: TGTGCCAGTAGTTCAACGCAACCAGGGGTCCAGCCCCAGCATTTT.

The CDR3 nucleotides are TGTGCCAGCAGCTCTCTCAGGGATCCCGGGGAGCTGTTTTTT. It specifies CASSSLRDPGELFF. The gene calls are TRBV7-6 and TRBJ2-2, with TRBD1 as a possible D gene (5 bases). The CDR3 spans 14 residues. V was shortened by 4 bases and J by 6 bases, with 12 bases between the two germline ends. Germline values: CDR1 SGHVS, CDR2 FNYEAQ.

Here the CDR3 DNA reads TGTGCCAGCACCGCTTTACTCTTAGACAGCTTCGGGGAGCAGTACTTC. It is translated as CASTALLLDSFGEQYF. The chain employs TRBV2 and TRBJ2-7, with D perhaps matching TRBD1 (5 bases). Germline loops: CDR1 SNHLY, CDR2 FYNNEI. This CDR3 has 16 residues. Between the trimmed V and J ends, which lost 7 bases and 7 bases, there was a span of 26 bases.

The chain has TRBV2 and TRBJ2-2; 8 bases map to TRBD2. The J segment lost 3 bases and the V segment lost 4 bases, leaving 7 bases of the junction unmatched. Germline assignment: CDR1 SNHLY and CDR2 FYNNEI. The CDR3 extends over 16 amino acids. The CDR3 DNA follows: TGTGCCAGCAGTGCATCAAGCGGGGGACACACCGGGGAGCTGTTTTTT. Translating gives CASSASSGGHTGELFF.

The chain is built from TRBV7-8 and TRBJ2-1; no firm D call. This CDR3 spans 15 amino acids. The V and J ends lost 2 bases and 0 bases respectively, with 8 bases between them. Germline V gene lookup returns CDR1 SGHVS and CDR2 FQNEAQ. DNA of the CDR3: TGTGCCAGCAGCTTACAGTCCAACTCCTACAATGAGCAGTTCTTC. Translating gives CASSLQSNSYNEQFF.

The J gene is TRBJ2-5, the V gene TRBV7-2, with D possibly being TRBD2 (5 bases). The CDR3 runs to 14 residues. V lost 5 bases and J lost 2, with 12 bases in between. Germline CDR1 reads SGHTA; CDR2 reads FQGNSA. The CDR3 nucleotides are TGTGCCAGCAGCCCTAGCACTACGCAAGAGACCCAGTACTTC. It codes for CASSPSTTQETQYF.

The chain uses TRBV4-1 and TRBJ1-1; perhaps TRBD1 as D (5 bases). This CDR3 spans 16 amino acids. Germline loops: CDR1 MGHRA, CDR2 YSYEKL. V lost 0 bases and J 1 base, leaving 12 bases between the germline ends. The CDR3 DNA reads as TGCGCCAGCAGCCAAGACGATCAGGGAAGGAACACTGAAGCTTTCTTT. It codes for CASSQDDQGRNTEAFF.

The CDR3 is CASSRTGFAYGYTF. As DNA, the CDR3 is TGTGCCAGCAGTCGGACAGGGTTTGCCTATGGCTACACCTTC. The chain has TRBV28 and TRBJ1-2; TRBD1 aligns across 8 bases. Germline V gives CDR1 MDHEN, CDR2 SYDVKM. This CDR3 region has 14 residues. V was clipped by 5 bases and J by 4 bases; unmatched bases: 6.

The chain recombines TRBV7-6 with TRBJ2-7; the match to TRBD2 covers 11 bases. Looked up from germline, CDR1 is SGHVS and CDR2 is FNYEAQ. CDR3 size: 14 residues. The J segment lost 6 bases and the V segment lost 1 base, leaving 2 bases of the junction unmatched. This chain's CDR3 is CASSLVAGGREQYF. As DNA, the CDR3 is TGTGCCAGCAGCTTAGTAGCGGGGGGGCGCGAGCAGTACTTC.

Comments on this clone: This CDR3 is also generated by other DNA sequences in the sample. The V gene is TRBV20-1, the J gene TRBJ1-1; D is unclear. Trimming shortened V by 2 bases and J by 1 base, and 2 bases separated the two germline ends. CDR1 DFQATT and CDR2 SNEGSKA come from the germline V gene (reference sequence). This CDR3 contains 11 residues. CDR3 sequence (DNA): TGCAGTGCTAGACAGAACACTGAAGCTTTCTTT. It specifies CSARQNTEAFF.